A selection of T cell receptor beta chains follows, all from one sample in a study of CD8 T cells in ankylosing spondylitis. MiXCR, applied by TCRdb to the 5' RACE reads, yields one record per CDR3 protein. The table includes fewer than 550,000 distinct CDR3 sequences, about 5.2% detected once. Sequenced material: blood, either unsorted or a sorted T cell fraction (not recorded which). All receptors come from a male donor with ankylosing spondylitis. The CDR3 runs from the conserved cysteine through the conserved F or W. Each record gives: J gene, clone size, D gene, V gene, CDR3 protein, CDR3 DNA. The D gene is left open where the match is weak. Size values are once, few and many counts, or a class for expanded clones, and some rows have none.

J: TRBJ1-1
size: few
D: -
V: TRBV12-3/TRBV12-4
CDR3: CASSFALQTAEAFF
DNA: TGTGCCAGCAGTTTCGCCTTACAGACGGCTGAAGCTTTCTTT

J: TRBJ1-2
size: many
D: -
V: TRBV2
CDR3: CASKIGGLGYGYTF
DNA: TGTGCCAGCAAGATAGGGGGGCTTGGCTATGGCTACACCTTC

J: TRBJ2-7
size: many
D: TRBD2
V: TRBV4-3
CDR3: CASSVGLAGNYEQYF
DNA: TGCGCCAGCAGCGTTGGACTAGCGGGGAACTACGAGCAGTACTTC

J: TRBJ1-6
size: many
D: -
V: TRBV4-3
CDR3: CASARGLDSPLHF
DNA: TGCGCCAGCGCCAGGGGCTTGGATTCACCCCTCCACTTT

J: TRBJ2-7
size: few
D: -
V: TRBV7-2
CDR3: CASSLKYGGYEQYF
DNA: TGTGCCAGCAGCTTAAAATACGGGGGTTACGAGCAGTACTTC

J: TRBJ2-1
size: many
D: -
V: TRBV4-1
CDR3: CASSQIGQLAHNEQFF
DNA: TGCGCCAGCAGCCAAATAGGACAGCTGGCACACAATGAGCAGTTCTTC

J: TRBJ2-5
size: many
D: -
V: TRBV29-1
CDR3: CSANTGRETQYF
DNA: TGCAGCGCAAATACAGGAAGAGAGACCCAGTACTTC

J: TRBJ1-1
size: many
D: TRBD1
V: TRBV7-8
CDR3: CASSGTGRTEAFF
DNA: TGTGCCAGCAGCGGGACAGGGCGAACTGAAGCTTTCTTT

J: TRBJ2-4
size: many
D: -
V: TRBV29-1
CDR3: CSVEQGRNIQYF
DNA: TGCAGCGTTGAACAGGGAAGGAACATTCAGTACTTC

J: TRBJ2-7
size: -
D: TRBD2
V: TRBV20-1
CDR3: CSARGLAVSYEQYF
DNA: TGCAGTGCTAGGGGACTAGCGGTCTCCTACGAGCAGTACTTC

J: TRBJ2-5
size: many
D: TRBD2
V: TRBV6-5
CDR3: CASSSKRGSKETQYF
DNA: TGTGCCAGCAGTTCAAAGCGGGGGTCTAAAGAGACCCAGTACTTC

J: TRBJ2-3
size: few
D: -
V: TRBV7-9
CDR3: CASSLVGRNTDTQYF
DNA: TGTGCCAGCAGCTTAGTAGGGCGGAACACAGATACGCAGTATTTT

J: TRBJ2-7
size: few
D: -
V: TRBV12-3/TRBV12-4
CDR3: CASTVSVGDEQYF
DNA: TGTGCCAGCACCGTTTCGGTGGGGGACGAGCAGTACTTC

J: TRBJ1-2
size: many
D: -
V: TRBV5-8
CDR3: CASSLSVSANYGYTF
DNA: TGTGCCAGCAGCTTGTCGGTTTCGGCTAACTATGGCTACACCTTC

J: TRBJ2-2
size: many
D: TRBD2
V: TRBV12-3/TRBV12-4
CDR3: CASRTSGSRGELFF
DNA: TGTGCCAGCAGGACTAGCGGGAGTAGGGGGGAGCTGTTTTTT

J: TRBJ2-2
size: many
D: TRBD1
V: TRBV4-3
CDR3: CASSQGQGRGTGELFF
DNA: TGCGCCAGCAGCCAGGGACAGGGGCGGGGAACCGGGGAGCTGTTTTTT

J: TRBJ1-2
size: few
D: -
V: TRBV12-3/TRBV12-4
CDR3: CASSPGVGGYTF
DNA: TGTGCCAGCAGTCCCGGAGTGGGTGGCTACACCTTC

J: TRBJ1-5
size: -
D: TRBD1
V: TRBV20-1
CDR3: CSAMTGADQPQHF
DNA: TGCAGTGCTATGACAGGGGCGGATCAGCCCCAGCATTTT

J: TRBJ1-2
size: few
D: -
V: TRBV27
CDR3: CASSLLYPTGPGGYTF
DNA: TGTGCCAGCAGTTTACTATATCCAACAGGTCCTGGTGGCTACACCTTC

J: TRBJ2-5
size: few
D: -
V: TRBV5-1
CDR3: CASSDPGQEETQYF
DNA: TGCGCCAGCAGCGATCCGGGGCAGGAAGAGACCCAGTACTTC

J: TRBJ2-1
size: many
D: TRBD2
V: TRBV24-1
CDR3: CATSDLTSGGVSYNEQFF
DNA: TGTGCCACCAGTGATCTGACTAGCGGGGGCGTCTCCTACAATGAGCAGTTCTTC

J: TRBJ1-2
size: many
D: TRBD1
V: TRBV19
CDR3: CASENTGDSINGYTF
DNA: TGTGCCAGTGAGAACACAGGGGACTCCATCAATGGCTACACCTTC

J: TRBJ2-7
size: -
D: TRBD1
V: TRBV9
CDR3: CASSPTGGPNIYEQYF
DNA: TGTGCCAGCAGCCCAACAGGGGGCCCCAATATTTACGAGCAGTACTTC

J: TRBJ1-2
size: many
D: -
V: TRBV7-2
CDR3: CASSPRVRANYGYTF
DNA: TGTGCCAGCAGCCCTCGGGTCAGAGCTAACTATGGCTACACCTTC

J: TRBJ1-2
size: many
D: TRBD1
V: TRBV4-1
CDR3: CASSHLRDRVDYGYTF
DNA: TGCGCCAGCAGCCACCTGCGGGACAGGGTGGACTATGGCTACACCTTC

J: TRBJ1-2
size: many
D: -
V: TRBV4-1
CDR3: CASSQDFRDNYGYTF
DNA: TGCGCCAGCAGCCAAGATTTCAGGGATAACTATGGCTACACCTTC

J: TRBJ1-1
size: few
D: -
V: TRBV7-2
CDR3: CASSPRPNREEAFF
DNA: TGTGCCAGCAGCCCGCGACCCAACCGGGAGGAAGCTTTCTTT

J: TRBJ2-1
size: few
D: -
V: TRBV7-2
CDR3: CASSVRWGQGGEQFF
DNA: TGTGCCAGCAGCGTTAGGTGGGGCCAGGGGGGTGAGCAGTTCTTC

J: TRBJ2-5
size: many
D: -
V: TRBV12-3/TRBV12-4
CDR3: CASSFGPGETQYF
DNA: TGTGCCAGCAGTTTCGGTCCCGGGGAGACCCAGTACTTC

J: TRBJ2-5
size: many
D: TRBD2
V: TRBV29-1
CDR3: CSVEISSGGETQYF
DNA: TGCAGCGTTGAGATATCTAGCGGGGGCGAGACCCAGTACTTC

J: TRBJ2-7
size: many
D: TRBD1
V: TRBV11-2
CDR3: CASSWDSYEQYF
DNA: TGTGCCAGCAGCTGGGACAGCTACGAGCAGTACTTC

J: TRBJ1-6
size: many
D: TRBD1
V: TRBV27
CDR3: CASNQKGTGESPLHF
DNA: TGTGCCAGCAATCAAAAAGGGACAGGGGAATCACCCCTCCACTTT

J: TRBJ2-7
size: -
D: TRBD2
V: TRBV15
CDR3: CATSRDQGSSGIYEQYF
DNA: TGTGCCACCAGCAGAGATCAAGGGTCTAGCGGGATTTACGAGCAGTACTTC

J: TRBJ2-5
size: many
D: -
V: TRBV29-1
CDR3: CSVQTAQETQYF
DNA: TGCAGCGTCCAGACAGCACAAGAGACCCAGTACTTC

J: TRBJ2-7
size: many
D: TRBD2
V: TRBV29-1
CDR3: CSVMTSGIRREQYF
DNA: TGCAGCGTGATGACTAGCGGGATTAGACGCGAGCAGTACTTC

J: TRBJ1-3
size: many
D: -
V: TRBV6-6
CDR3: CASSPFANTIYF
DNA: TGTGCCAGCAGCCCATTTGCTAACACCATATATTTT

J: TRBJ1-6
size: many
D: TRBD1
V: TRBV5-1
CDR3: CASSLGPGTGSPLHF
DNA: TGCGCCAGCAGCTTGGGGCCCGGGACAGGATCGCCCCTCCACTTT

J: TRBJ2-3
size: many
D: -
V: TRBV5-1
CDR3: CASSLDRASVDTQYF
DNA: TGCGCCAGCAGCTTGGATCGAGCTTCGGTGGATACGCAGTATTTT

J: TRBJ2-1
size: few
D: -
V: TRBV11-3
CDR3: CASSSWTGSTRNEQFF
DNA: TGTGCCAGCAGCTCCTGGACGGGGAGTACAAGGAATGAGCAGTTCTTC

J: TRBJ2-3
size: many
D: TRBD2
V: TRBV4-3
CDR3: CASSQETSGSFTDTQYF
DNA: TGCGCCAGCAGCCAAGAGACTAGCGGGAGCTTCACAGATACGCAGTATTTT

J: TRBJ2-1
size: many
D: TRBD1
V: TRBV20-1
CDR3: CSAIPGDRPTNEQFF
DNA: TGCAGTGCTATCCCTGGGGACAGGCCTACGAATGAGCAGTTCTTC

J: TRBJ2-5
size: many
D: -
V: TRBV12-3/TRBV12-4
CDR3: CASSYGLAPVPQYF
DNA: TGTGCCAGCAGTTATGGCCTAGCCCCAGTGCCCCAGTACTTC

J: TRBJ2-1
size: few
D: -
V: TRBV20-1
CDR3: CSASLGRGVLNEQFF
DNA: TGCAGTGCTAGTTTAGGACGGGGTGTTCTAAATGAGCAGTTCTTC

J: TRBJ2-2
size: many
D: -
V: TRBV5-8
CDR3: CASSLGTKNTGELFF
DNA: TGTGCCAGCAGTCTCGGGACAAAGAACACCGGGGAGCTGTTTTTT

J: TRBJ2-7
size: -
D: -
V: TRBV7-2
CDR3: CASSLEVVTEQYF
DNA: TGTGCCAGCAGCTTAGAGGTAGTTACGGAGCAGTACTTC

J: TRBJ2-7
size: many
D: -
V: TRBV12-3/TRBV12-4
CDR3: CASSFRGGTSYEQYF
DNA: TGTGCCAGCAGTTTCCGTGGGGGGACGTCCTACGAGCAGTACTTC

J: TRBJ1-2
size: many
D: -
V: TRBV10-3
CDR3: CATTVTYGYTF
DNA: TGTGCCACGACAGTTACTTATGGCTACACCTTC

J: TRBJ1-1
size: many
D: TRBD1
V: TRBV4-3
CDR3: CASSPWTGLRTEAFF
DNA: TGCGCCAGCAGCCCCTGGACAGGGTTGCGGACTGAAGCTTTCTTT

J: TRBJ2-3
size: many
D: -
V: TRBV6-1
CDR3: CASRRRWSTDTQYF
DNA: TGTGCCAGCAGAAGACGGTGGAGCACAGATACGCAGTATTTT

J: TRBJ1-2
size: many
D: -
V: TRBV6-6
CDR3: CASTGEFYYGYTF
DNA: TGTGCCAGCACCGGGGAGTTTTACTATGGCTACACCTTC

J: TRBJ2-1
size: few
D: -
V: TRBV7-2
CDR3: CASSSGGHASYNEQFF
DNA: TGTGCCAGCAGTTCCGGTGGCCATGCTTCCTACAATGAGCAGTTCTTC

J: TRBJ2-3
size: many
D: TRBD2
V: TRBV7-9
CDR3: CASSRRGTISPDTQYF
DNA: TGTGCCAGCAGCCGTCGTGGGACTATCAGCCCCGATACGCAGTATTTT

J: TRBJ1-1
size: -
D: -
V: TRBV4-3
CDR3: CASRWDTSRAEAFF
DNA: TGCGCCAGCAGGTGGGACACCTCTAGGGCTGAAGCTTTCTTT

J: TRBJ2-1
size: many
D: -
V: TRBV27
CDR3: CASSSLAEQFF
DNA: TGTGCCAGCAGTTCACTAGCCGAGCAGTTCTTC

J: TRBJ2-5
size: many
D: TRBD2
V: TRBV29-1
CDR3: CSVYEPGLARETQYF
DNA: TGCAGCGTTTATGAACCGGGACTAGCGAGAGAGACCCAGTACTTC

J: TRBJ2-1
size: -
D: TRBD2
V: TRBV4-1
CDR3: CASSQVLRWLAGDYNEQFF
DNA: TGCGCCAGCAGCCAAGTTCTTCGGTGGCTAGCGGGAGACTACAATGAGCAGTTCTTC

J: TRBJ2-3
size: many
D: TRBD2
V: TRBV29-1
CDR3: CSVFFGLAEHTDTQYF
DNA: TGCAGCGTTTTTTTTGGACTAGCGGAACACACAGATACGCAGTATTTT